This TCR beta chain emerged from a study of low-dose radiotherapy and immunotherapy resistance in tumors. This clonotype came up many times. The time point here: after trial treatment. As for treatment: LDRT plus nivolumab, ipilimumab, low-dose cyclophosphamide and aspirin (RACIN trial). The trim removed 2 bases at V and 2 bases at J, leaving 1 base unmatched. Per the germline V gene, CDR1 is SQVTM and CDR2 is ANQGSEA. This CDR3 is 13 amino acids long. TRAV and TRBV primers primed cDNA for both TCRalpha and TCRbeta. TCRs underwent approximately 20 PCR cycles of amplification with a constant-region primer and V-primer adapter. In TCRdb, the reads were re-called with MiXCR into one record per CDR3 protein. This table has around 80,000 distinct CDR3 sequences, less than 20% appearing once.

This material consisted of PBMCs, taken after low-dose radiotherapy plus immunotherapy. This chain uses TRBV29-1 with TRBJ2-7; 9 nucleotides align to TRBD1. This sequence was found in a male donor with prostate cancer. The chain's CDR3 is CSVETGGTYEQYF. The CDR3 DNA sequence: TGCAGCGTTGAAACAGGGGGCACCTACGAGCAGTACTTC.